This T cell receptor beta chain was obtained from a study of T cells in Graves' hyperthyroidism and ophthalmopathy. General observations from the study: Most clonotypes expanded in thyroid above 0.001 were likewise present in blood. It was a median about 7.1 months before onset that the model predicted ophthalmopathy.

RNA transcripts provided the source from which TCR beta CDR3 regions were amplified. In the first-round RT-PCR of the TCR CDR3, the HTBI primer set was used. TCRdb independently ran MiXCR on the multiplex PCR reads; one entry per CDR3 protein. Among under 400,000 distinct CDR3 sequences listed, 15% to 20% were seen once. This clonotype was counted many times. Its antigen is still unknown. The CDR3 runs to 14 residues. Germline CDR1 reads DFQATT; CDR2 reads SNEGSKA (reference sequence). The V and J ends lost 8 bases and 3 bases respectively, with 19 bases between them. The study excluded patients with uncontrolled infection, other autoimmune disease, pregnancy or lactation. Every diagnosis used clinical symptoms, serum thyroxine and TRAb, thyroid ultrasound and orbital computed tomography.

This rearrangement joins TRBV20-1 to TRBJ2-5, with D perhaps matching TRBD1 or TRBD2 (6 bases each). The sequence came from a woman between 35 and 50 years old with Graves' ophthalmopathy. Material: blood. The CDR3 nucleotides are TGCAGTACGGGGGCCCCTACCTTAGAAGAGACCCAGTACTTC. Amino acid sequence: CSTGAPTLEETQYF.